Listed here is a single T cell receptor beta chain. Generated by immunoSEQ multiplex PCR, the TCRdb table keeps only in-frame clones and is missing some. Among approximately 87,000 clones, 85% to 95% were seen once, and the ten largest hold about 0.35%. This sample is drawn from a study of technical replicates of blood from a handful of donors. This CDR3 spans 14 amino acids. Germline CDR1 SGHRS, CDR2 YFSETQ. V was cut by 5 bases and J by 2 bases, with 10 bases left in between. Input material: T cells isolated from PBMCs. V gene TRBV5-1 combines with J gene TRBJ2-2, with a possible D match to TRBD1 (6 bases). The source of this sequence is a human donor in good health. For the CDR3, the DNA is TGCGCCAGCAGACAGGGTTCCAACACCGGGGAGCTGTTTTTT. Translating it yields CASRQGSNTGELFF.